This T cell receptor (beta chain) emerged from a study of T cell responses to AZD1222 COVID-19 vaccine. About the research overall: Second doses that came at about 4 or about 12 weeks were put together. Whole-study findings and limits: The reported proportion of spike-specific TCRs targeting unmutated variant regions was nearly half. Regions 160-218 and 743-854 dominated among vaccine-associated CD4 TCRs spanning spike.

Assay used: immunoSEQ multiplex PCR; TCRdb lists only in-frame clones, some missing. The sample holds some 130,000 clones, more than 75% seen once. The ends lost 11 bases at V and 5 bases at J; junction bases unmatched: 9. The germline gives CDR1 LNHDA, CDR2 SQIVND (reference sequence). The CDR3 is made up of 13 amino acids. In the case of this clone: The target antigen is unknown.

The chain couples TRBV19 to TRBJ1-5; 7 bases agree with TRBD1. The sample consisted of peripheral blood, taken on day 0 of AZD1222 vaccination. This receptor was obtained from an adult in good health. The CDR3 sequence: CAVGDTGDQPQHF. CDR3 DNA: TGTGCCGTGGGAGATACAGGGGATCAGCCCCAGCATTTT.